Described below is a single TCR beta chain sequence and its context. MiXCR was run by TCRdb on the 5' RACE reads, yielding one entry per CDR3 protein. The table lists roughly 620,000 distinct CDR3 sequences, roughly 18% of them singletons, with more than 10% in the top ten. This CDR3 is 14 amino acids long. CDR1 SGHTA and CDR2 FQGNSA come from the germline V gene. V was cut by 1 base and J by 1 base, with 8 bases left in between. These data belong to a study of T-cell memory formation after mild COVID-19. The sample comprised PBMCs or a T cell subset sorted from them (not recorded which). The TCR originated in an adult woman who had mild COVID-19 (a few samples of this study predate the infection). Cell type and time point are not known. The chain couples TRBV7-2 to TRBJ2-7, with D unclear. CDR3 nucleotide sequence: TGTGCCAGCAGCTTAGAAACACGTTCCTACGAGCAGTACTTC. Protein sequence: CASSLETRSYEQYF. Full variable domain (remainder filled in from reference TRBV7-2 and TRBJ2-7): GAGVSQSPSNKVTEKGKDVELRCDPISGHTALYWYRQSLGQGLEFLIYFQGNSAPDKSGLPSDRFSAERTGGSVSTLTIQRTQQEDSAVYLCASSLETRSYEQYFGPGTRLTVT.